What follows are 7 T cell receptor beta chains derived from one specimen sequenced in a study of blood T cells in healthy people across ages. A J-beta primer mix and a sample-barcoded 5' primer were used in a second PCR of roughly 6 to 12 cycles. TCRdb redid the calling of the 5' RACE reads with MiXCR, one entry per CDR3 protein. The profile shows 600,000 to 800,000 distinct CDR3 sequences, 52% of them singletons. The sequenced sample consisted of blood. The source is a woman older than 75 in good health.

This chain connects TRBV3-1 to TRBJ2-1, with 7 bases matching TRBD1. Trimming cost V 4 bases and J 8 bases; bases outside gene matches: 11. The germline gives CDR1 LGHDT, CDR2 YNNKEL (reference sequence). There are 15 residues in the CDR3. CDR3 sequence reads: CASSRFRQGSDEQFF. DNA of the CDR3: TGTGCCAGCAGCCGTTTCCGACAGGGAAGTGATGAGCAGTTCTTC.

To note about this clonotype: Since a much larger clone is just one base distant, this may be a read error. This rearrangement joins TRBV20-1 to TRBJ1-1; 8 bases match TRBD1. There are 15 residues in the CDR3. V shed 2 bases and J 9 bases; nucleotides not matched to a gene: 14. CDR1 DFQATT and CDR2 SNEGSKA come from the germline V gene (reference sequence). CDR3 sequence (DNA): TGCAGTGCTAGAAAAGCCGGACAGGGAGTGGCTAAAGCTTTCTTT. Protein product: CSARKAGQGVAKAFF.

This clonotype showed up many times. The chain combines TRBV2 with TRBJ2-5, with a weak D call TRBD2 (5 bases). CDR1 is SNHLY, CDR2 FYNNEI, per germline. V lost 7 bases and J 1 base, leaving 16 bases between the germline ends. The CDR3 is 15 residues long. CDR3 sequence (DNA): TGTGCCAGCAATATATTCGGGGAGCGCCAAGAGACCCAGTACTTC. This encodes CASNIFGERQETQYF.

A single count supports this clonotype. CDR3 nucleotide sequence: TGTGCCATCAGTGAGCCGAAACAGGGGGTAGAGACCCAGTACTTC. It encodes CAISEPKQGVETQYF. This chain joins TRBV10-3 and TRBJ2-5, with 8 bases that match TRBD1. The V gene's germline CDR1 is ENHRY and CDR2 SYGVKD. The CDR3 sequence is 15 residues long. J gave up 4 bases and V 2 bases, and 6 bases lay outside the gene matches.

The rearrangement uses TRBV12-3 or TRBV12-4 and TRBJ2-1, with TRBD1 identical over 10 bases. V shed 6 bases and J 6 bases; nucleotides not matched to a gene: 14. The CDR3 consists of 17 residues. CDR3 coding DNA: TGTGCCAGCAGAAGAGGACAGGGGGGGGCATTGAGCAATGAGCAGTTCTTC. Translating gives CASRRGQGGALSNEQFF.

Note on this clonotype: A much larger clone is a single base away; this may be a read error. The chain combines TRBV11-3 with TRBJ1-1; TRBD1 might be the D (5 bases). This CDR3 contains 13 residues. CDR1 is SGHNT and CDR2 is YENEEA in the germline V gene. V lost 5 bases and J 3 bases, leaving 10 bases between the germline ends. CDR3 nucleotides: TGTGCCAGCAGCCGGGGGTCGGACACTGAAGCTTTCTTT. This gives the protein CASSRGSDTEAFF. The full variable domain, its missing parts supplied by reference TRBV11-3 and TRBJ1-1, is EAGVVQSPRYKIIEKKQPVAFWCNPISGHNTLYWYLQNLGQGPELLIRYENEEAVDDSQLPKDRFSAERLKGVDSTLKIQPAELGDSAVYLCASSRGSDTEAFFGQGTRLTVV.

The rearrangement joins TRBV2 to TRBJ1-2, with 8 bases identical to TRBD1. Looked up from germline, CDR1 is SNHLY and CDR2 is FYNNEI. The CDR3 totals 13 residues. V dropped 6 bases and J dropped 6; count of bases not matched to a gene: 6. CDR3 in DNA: TGTGCCAGCAGAGACAGGGGAGGGGATGGCTACACCTTC. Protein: CASRDRGGDGYTF.